The rows below give T cell receptor beta chains drawn from one sample of a study of identical twins. MiXCR was run by TCRdb on the 5' RACE reads, yielding one entry per CDR3 protein. The sample shows hundreds of thousands of distinct CDR3 sequences, 15% to 20% of them seen only once. In addition, the sample was reused for a study of T cells expressing NK-cell markers.

Source material: PBMCs. The origin of the receptors is a woman between 18 and 29 years old in good health. Each CDR3 is given without its conserved first and last residue. The order of the fields is V gene, J gene, CDR3 length, CDR3 protein.

>TRBV12-3/TRBV12-4|TRBJ1-5|11
ASTHGSNQPQH
>TRBV6-1|TRBJ1-2|16
ASSEREKYRGGFHGYT
>TRBV12-3/TRBV12-4|TRBJ1-4|12
ASRRRGYDEKLF
>TRBV6-1|TRBJ2-3|12
ASKAGPNTDTQY
>TRBV5-1|TRBJ2-7|16
ASSLAGQAQQFGYEQY
>TRBV29-1|TRBJ1-2|10
SVERQSYGYT
>TRBV7-6|TRBJ2-5|14
ASSPRSSGSKETQY
>TRBV12-3/TRBV12-4|TRBJ2-2|13
ASSPAPGNTGELF
>TRBV6-1|TRBJ2-2|14
ASSGGPDRPPGELF
>TRBV20-1|TRBJ1-4|11
SAQDRAGEKLF
>TRBV12-3/TRBV12-4|TRBJ2-6|16
ASSVPRRGGSGANVLT
>TRBV2|TRBJ2-1|11
ASDLAGHNEQF
>TRBV20-1|TRBJ1-1|12
SGGSSWANTEAF
>TRBV5-1|TRBJ2-1|11
ASSLVSHNEQF
>TRBV15|TRBJ2-1|15
ATSRDLGGWGSNEQF
>TRBV6-5|TRBJ2-7|13
ASSYVTSGGYEQY
>TRBV7-2|TRBJ2-5|11
ASSGRVKETQY
>TRBV5-1|TRBJ1-5|13
ASSLEAGVEQPQH
>TRBV6-2/TRBV6-3|TRBJ2-1|10
ASTEGRYEQF
>TRBV3-1|TRBJ2-1|10
ASRKSSNEQF
>TRBV5-1|TRBJ2-5|14
ASSLKVRQGQETQY
>TRBV5-1|TRBJ2-5|11
ASSEGPQETQY
>TRBV20-1|TRBJ1-3|9
SAYKENTIY
>TRBV5-1|TRBJ2-2|10
ASSDPGGELF
>TRBV15|TRBJ2-3|11
ATSTHPGDTQY
>TRBV4-3|TRBJ2-1|15
ASSLLREAGSYNEQF
>TRBV20-1|TRBJ1-2|10
SARGTGDGYT
>TRBV7-3|TRBJ2-1|14
ASSTLAGVHYNEQF
>TRBV24-1|TRBJ2-2|14
ATSDIGLSGTGELF
>TRBV30|TRBJ2-7|12
AWSQSSGRYEQY
>TRBV4-3|TRBJ1-1|13
ASSQDSGVNTEAF
>TRBV12-3/TRBV12-4|TRBJ1-2|12
ASRGAGGARGYT
>TRBV12-3/TRBV12-4|TRBJ2-1|17
ASTTRGLAGGRSYNEQF
>TRBV4-3|TRBJ2-7|13
ASSQTGHGAYEQY
>TRBV12-3/TRBV12-4|TRBJ2-3|13
ASSPLDRNTDTQY
>TRBV20-1|TRBJ2-5|12
SARDQRFQETQY
>TRBV9|TRBJ2-3|10
ASKSSTDTQY
>TRBV20-1|TRBJ2-1|11
SGQLADYNEQF
>TRBV6-5|TRBJ2-6|14
ASSYKSLSGANVLT
>TRBV7-8|TRBJ1-5|14
ASSPSGVRSNQPQH
>TRBV28|TRBJ2-2|13
ASRPQGIRSGELF
>TRBV5-1|TRBJ1-4|12
ASSPGQQNEKLF
>TRBV3-1|TRBJ2-7|14
ASSPRDSLFSYEQY
>TRBV20-1|TRBJ2-1|11
SARGLAGDEQF
>TRBV20-1|TRBJ1-1|11
SAPIRGTPEAF
>TRBV15|TRBJ1-1|12
ATSGRTGNAEAF
>TRBV6-4|TRBJ2-1|13
ASSDGVGSFNEQF
>TRBV10-3|TRBJ2-5|11
AISRTEQETQY
>TRBV12-3/TRBV12-4|TRBJ2-5|14
ASSSYVGRTQETQY
>TRBV7-9|TRBJ2-5|15
ASSFALYGQPKETQY
>TRBV12-3/TRBV12-4|TRBJ2-1|13
ASSASGTGGTEQF
>TRBV10-3|TRBJ2-2|12
AVKDSRRTGELF
>TRBV9|TRBJ2-3|13
ASSVAEGITDTQY
>TRBV20-1|TRBJ2-7|12
SARDFQGVYEQY
>TRBV20-1|TRBJ2-3|12
SSAALAATDTQY
>TRBV7-2|TRBJ2-7|11
ASSTGHNYEQY